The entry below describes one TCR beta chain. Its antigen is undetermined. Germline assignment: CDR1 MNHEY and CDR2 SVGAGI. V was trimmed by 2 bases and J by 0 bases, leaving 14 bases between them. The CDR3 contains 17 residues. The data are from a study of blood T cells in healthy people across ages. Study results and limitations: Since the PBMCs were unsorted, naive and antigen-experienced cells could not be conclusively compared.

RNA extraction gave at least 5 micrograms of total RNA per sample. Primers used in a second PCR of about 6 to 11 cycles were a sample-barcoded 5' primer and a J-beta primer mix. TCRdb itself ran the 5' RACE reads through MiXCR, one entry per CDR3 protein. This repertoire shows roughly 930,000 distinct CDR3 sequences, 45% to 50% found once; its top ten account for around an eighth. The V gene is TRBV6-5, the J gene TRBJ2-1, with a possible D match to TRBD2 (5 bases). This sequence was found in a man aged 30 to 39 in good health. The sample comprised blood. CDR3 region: CASSYEFLADSYNEQFF. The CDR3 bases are TGTGCCAGCAGTTACGAGTTTCTAGCCGACTCCTACAATGAGCAGTTCTTC.